This T cell receptor (beta chain) is drawn from a study of cytomegalovirus exposure and HLA in healthy donors. This clone appeared once. Its specificity is unknown. V lost 5 bases and J lost 4; bases outside the gene matches: 10. This CDR3 is built from 15 residues. The germline V gene has CDR1 SEHNR and CDR2 FQNEAQ (reference sequence). The PCR was carried out with 60 Vbeta primers and 13 Jbeta primers. Original methodology: Some 10 million of the roughly 80 million unique TCR beta chains counted in a later analysis were shared. Method: immunoSEQ multiplex PCR; TCRdb's copy keeps in-frame clones and lacks some. V and J calls and clone size come straight from that table; D and trimming were deduced from the DNA. The sample yields fewer than 150,000 clones, around 73% seen once. Study observations and caveats: Associated with cytomegalovirus, according to the listing, were some 150 TCR beta chains. By HLA locus, TCR association rates varied in a later analysis, with DRB1 showing the most and HLA-C the fewest. For most TCR beta V segments, an earlier analysis put the productive rate at about 87% or about 30% of the time.

The J gene is TRBJ2-5, the V gene TRBV7-9; 7 nucleotides match TRBD1. This TCR derives from a man between 45 and 60 years old in good health and CMV-seronegative. The sample comprised PBMCs. The CDR3 coding sequence is TGTGCCAGCAGCCTGGGAAGGGGGCGTTTAGAGACCCAGTACTTC. Residues: CASSLGRGRLETQYF.